A selection of T cell receptor beta chains follows, all from one sample in a study of blood T cell repertoires in COVID-19. Method: immunoSEQ multiplex PCR; TCRdb's copy keeps in-frame clones and lacks some. The sample records fewer than 200,000 clones, around 88% being singletons. The sequencing input was PBMCs or T cells enriched from blood (not recorded which). The source is a woman in her fifties or sixties in a cohort exposed to, infected with or recovered from COVID-19 (not recorded which). The CDR3 runs from the conserved cysteine through the conserved F or W.

v_call	j_call	cdr3_aa
TRBV19	TRBJ1-5	CASSIDSGTFQRNQPQHF
TRBV6-2/TRBV6-3	TRBJ2-3	CASSYSSGLAGSVTQYF
TRBV13	TRBJ2-5	CASSTAQETQYF
TRBV19	TRBJ1-3	CASSPQGSAGNTIYF
TRBV19	TRBJ2-1	CASSMWTGAGLAGGPRFF
TRBV11-2	TRBJ2-3	CASSFTGGDKADTQYF
TRBV2	TRBJ1-4	CASSLTGREKLFF
TRBV30	TRBJ2-5	CAWSVREQETQYF
TRBV2	TRBJ2-3	CASSEAGLGTDTQYF
TRBV24-1	TRBJ2-2	CATTQENTGELFF
TRBV29-1	TRBJ2-7	CSVETSYEQYF
TRBV11-3	TRBJ2-2	CASSLAYTGELFF
TRBV3-1/TRBV3-2	TRBJ1-2	CASSQLTQYGGYTF
TRBV20-1	TRBJ1-1	CSGGQHEAFF
TRBV7-6	TRBJ2-7	CASSLEVPASALYEQYF
TRBV3-1/TRBV3-2	TRBJ1-1	CASSQAGPGTEAFF
TRBV28	TRBJ2-1	CASKIAGGPSDEQFF
TRBV5-1	TRBJ1-4	CASSPGDREIGKLFF
TRBV4-3	TRBJ1-2	CASSLTTGGSVGYTF
TRBV5-6	TRBJ1-6	CASSQEQGGLFNSPLHF
TRBV28	TRBJ1-2	CASSPAVNYGWVTF
TRBV15	TRBJ2-7	CATSREAEYEQYF
TRBV19	TRBJ2-7	CASSILAGGDEQYF
TRBV5-1	TRBJ1-2	CASSSRDSSANYGYTF
TRBV27	TRBJ2-1	CASRIRGGNEQFF
TRBV6-6	TRBJ2-7	CASRTLRSQGEQYF
TRBV27	TRBJ2-7	CASPTEYEQYF
TRBV23-1	TRBJ1-1	CASPPPVVNTEAFF
TRBV27	TRBJ1-1	CASSLGARDTEAFF
TRBV9	TRBJ1-3	CASSVGRVGNTIYF
TRBV7-9	TRBJ1-3	CASSLASSGNTIYF
TRBV7-3	TRBJ2-1	CASSLTGRLGDNEQFF
TRBV5-4	TRBJ1-1	CASRHGPTGNTEAFF
TRBV7-9	TRBJ2-1	CASSSRTESLSYNEQFF
TRBV5-1	TRBJ2-7	CASSAGTGGLSYEQYF
TRBV7-2	TRBJ1-1	CASSLGRNTEAFF
TRBV4-2	TRBJ1-4	CASSQTGQGLEKLFF
TRBV3-1/TRBV3-2	TRBJ2-3	CASSQGLAGVVLNTQYF